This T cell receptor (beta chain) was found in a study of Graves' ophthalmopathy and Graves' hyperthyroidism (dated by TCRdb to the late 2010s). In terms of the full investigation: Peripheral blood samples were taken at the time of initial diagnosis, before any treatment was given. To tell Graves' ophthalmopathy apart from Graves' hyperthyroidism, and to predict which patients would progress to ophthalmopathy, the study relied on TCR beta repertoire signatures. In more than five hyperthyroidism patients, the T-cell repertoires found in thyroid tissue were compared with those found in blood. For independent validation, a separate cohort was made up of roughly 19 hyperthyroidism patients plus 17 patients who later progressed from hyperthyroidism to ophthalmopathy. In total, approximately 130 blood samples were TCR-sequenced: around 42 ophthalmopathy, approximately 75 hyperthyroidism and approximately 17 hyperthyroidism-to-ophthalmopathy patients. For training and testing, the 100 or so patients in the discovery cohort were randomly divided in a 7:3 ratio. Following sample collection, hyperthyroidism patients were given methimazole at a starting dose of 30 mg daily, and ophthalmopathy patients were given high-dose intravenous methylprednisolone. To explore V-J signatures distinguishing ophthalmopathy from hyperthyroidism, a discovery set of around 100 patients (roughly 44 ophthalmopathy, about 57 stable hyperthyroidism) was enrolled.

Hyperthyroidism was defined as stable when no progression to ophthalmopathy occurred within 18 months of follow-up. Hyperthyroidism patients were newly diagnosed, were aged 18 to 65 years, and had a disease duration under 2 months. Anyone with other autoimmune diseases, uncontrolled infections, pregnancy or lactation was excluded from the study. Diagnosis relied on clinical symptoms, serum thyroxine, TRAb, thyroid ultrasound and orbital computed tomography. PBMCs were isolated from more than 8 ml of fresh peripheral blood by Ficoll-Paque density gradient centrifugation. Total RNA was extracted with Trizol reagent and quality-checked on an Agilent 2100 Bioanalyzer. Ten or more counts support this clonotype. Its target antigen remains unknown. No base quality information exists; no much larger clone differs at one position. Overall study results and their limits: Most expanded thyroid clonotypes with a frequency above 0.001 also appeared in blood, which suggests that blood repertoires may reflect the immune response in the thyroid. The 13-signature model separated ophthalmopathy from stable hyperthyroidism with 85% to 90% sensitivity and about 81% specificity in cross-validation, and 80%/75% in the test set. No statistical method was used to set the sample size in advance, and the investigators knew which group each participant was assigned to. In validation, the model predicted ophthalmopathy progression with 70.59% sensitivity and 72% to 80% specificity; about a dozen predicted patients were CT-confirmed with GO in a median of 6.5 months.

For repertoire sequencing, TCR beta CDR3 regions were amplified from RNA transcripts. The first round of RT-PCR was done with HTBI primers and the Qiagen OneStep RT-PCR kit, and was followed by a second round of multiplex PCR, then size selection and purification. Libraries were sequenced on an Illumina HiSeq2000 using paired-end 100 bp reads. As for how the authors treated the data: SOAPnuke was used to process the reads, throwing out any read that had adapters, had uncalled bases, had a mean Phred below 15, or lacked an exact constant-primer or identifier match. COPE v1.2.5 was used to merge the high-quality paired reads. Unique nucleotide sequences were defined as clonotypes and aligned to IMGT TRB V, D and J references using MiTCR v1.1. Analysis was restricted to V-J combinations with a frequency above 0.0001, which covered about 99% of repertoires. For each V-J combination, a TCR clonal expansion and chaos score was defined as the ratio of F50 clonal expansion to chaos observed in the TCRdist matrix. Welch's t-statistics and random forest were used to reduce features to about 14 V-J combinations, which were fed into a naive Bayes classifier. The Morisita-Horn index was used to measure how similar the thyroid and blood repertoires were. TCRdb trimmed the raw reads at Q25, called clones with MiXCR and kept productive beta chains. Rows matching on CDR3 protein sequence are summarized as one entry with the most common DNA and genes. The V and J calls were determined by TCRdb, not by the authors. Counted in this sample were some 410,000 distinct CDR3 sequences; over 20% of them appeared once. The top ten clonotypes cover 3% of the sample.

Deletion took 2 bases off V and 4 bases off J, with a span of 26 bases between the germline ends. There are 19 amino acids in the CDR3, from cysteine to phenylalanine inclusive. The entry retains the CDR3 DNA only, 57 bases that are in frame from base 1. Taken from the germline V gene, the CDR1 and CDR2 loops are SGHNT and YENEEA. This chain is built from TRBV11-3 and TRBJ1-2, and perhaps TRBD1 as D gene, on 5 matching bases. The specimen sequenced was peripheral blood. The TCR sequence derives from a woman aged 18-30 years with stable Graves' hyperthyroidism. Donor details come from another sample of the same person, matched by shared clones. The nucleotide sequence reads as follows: TGTGCCAGCAGCTTATTAGTGGGGGTTAGTCAGAAACGTGCCTATGGCTACACCTTC. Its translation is CASSLLVGVSQKRAYGYTF. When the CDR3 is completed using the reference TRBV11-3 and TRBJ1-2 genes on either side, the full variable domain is EAGVVQSPRYKIIEKKQPVAFWCNPISGHNTLYWYLQNLGQGPELLIRYENEEAVDDSQLPKDRFSAERLKGVDSTLKIQPAELGDSAVYLCASSLLVGVSQKRAYGYTFGSGTRLTVV.